What follows is one T cell receptor beta chain and its context. What it recognizes is unknown. V gave up 5 bases and J gave up 5 bases; unmatched junction bases: 3. The germline V gene has CDR1 LGHNA and CDR2 YNFKEQ. The CDR3 is made up of 14 amino acids. The data derive from a study of CD8 T cell repertoires and HIV-1 epitope variants. Study overall: T cells were stimulated with Twenty-five Gag and Nef peptides separately. Control wells had CMV/EBV/flu peptides, negative Ebola AY9, or no peptide. The baseline condition was 1M T cells left uncultured.

The study, taken as a whole, reports: Most of the nine antigen-specific clonotypes appeared cross-reactive to autologous or escape variants.

Sequencing used immunoSEQ multiplex PCR; TCRdb keeps in-frame clones, though not all of them. The sample gives a few thousand clones, less than 70% of which show up once; around two fifths is in the top ten. The rearrangement links TRBV4-2 to TRBJ2-2, with 9 bases aligning to TRBD1. The sample consisted of cultured CD8+ T cells derived from PBMCs. The receptor was isolated from a male donor with HIV. The CDR3 DNA sequence: TGTGCCAGCAGCACAGGGGGCAGAACCGGGGAGCTGTTTTTT. Amino acid sequence: CASSTGGRTGELFF.